Sequencing of this T cell receptor (beta chain) was carried out in a study of blood T cell repertoires in COVID-19. The CDR3 loop spans 13 amino acids. Trimming stripped 7 bases from V and 10 bases from J, with 14 bases between. Germline CDR1 reads SNHLY; CDR2 reads FYNNEI. As originally analysed: Reference gene primer amplification in the assay estimated nucleated cell counts. Sequencing was performed with immunoSEQ multiplex PCR; in TCRdb, only in-frame clones are kept and a portion is missing. The V and J calls and clone size are taken from that table; D and trimming were inferred from the DNA. The data contain roughly 50,000 clones, 65% to 90% of them seen just once; the ten biggest clones take up under 3%.

The sample consisted of peripheral blood. The rearrangement links TRBV2 to TRBJ1-6; TRBD1 is a possible D gene (5 bases). This TCR derives from an elderly woman with acute or convalescent COVID-19. The CDR3 here is CASKGREGSPLHF. The CDR3 nucleotides read TGTGCCAGCAAAGGCAGGGAGGGCTCACCCCTCCACTTT.